A single sample gave rise to the 15 T cell receptor beta chains below, sequenced in a study of blood T cell repertoires in COVID-19. Profiled with immunoSEQ multiplex PCR; TCRdb holds only in-frame clones, not every one. This table holds 300,000 to 400,000 clones, 80% to 90% found once. Sequenced input: peripheral blood. The receptor set was obtained from a man younger than 45 with active or convalescent COVID-19.

The V call is TRBV5-4, the J call TRBJ2-3; possibly TRBD2 for D (6 bases). V lost 0 bases, J lost 3 bases, and 14 bases lay in between. The CDR3 is made up of 16 amino acids. CDR1 and CDR2 from the germline V gene are SGHNT and YYREEE (reference sequence). CDR3 sequence (DNA): TGTGCCAGCAGCTTGGATCTAGCGCCGGCGACAGATACGCAGTATTTT. It is translated as CASSLDLAPATDTQYF.

V usage is TRBV7-8 and J usage is TRBJ2-7; tentative D call: TRBD2 (6 bases). V was trimmed by 4 bases and J by 1 base, leaving 20 bases between them. The CDR3 has 17 amino acids. The V gene's germline CDR1 is SGHVS and CDR2 FQNEAQ. This CDR3 reads CASSSPERGGFSYEQYF. The CDR3 coding sequence is TGTGCCAGCAGCTCGCCAGAACGGGGAGGCTTTTCCTACGAGCAGTACTTC.

This clone was seen more than once but under ten times. This chain joins TRBV3-1 (or the pseudogene TRBV3-2) and TRBJ1-1, with D possibly matching TRBD1 (5 bases). V was cut by 4 bases and J by 4 bases, with 10 bases left in between. From germline, CDR1 is LGHDT and CDR2 YNNKEL (reference sequence). The CDR3 is 13 amino acids. The CDR3 DNA follows: TGTGCCAGCAGCCCTTTCGGGGGCACTGAAGCTTTCTTT. This codes for CASSPFGGTEAFF.

This clone came up a few times. V gene TRBV24-1 combines with J gene TRBJ2-7; 12 positions agree with TRBD2. Trimming removed 2 bases from V and 3 bases from J; junction bases left unmatched: 7. This CDR3 spans 17 amino acids. Germline V gives CDR1 KGHDR, CDR2 SFDVKD. The DNA for the CDR3 is TGTGCCACCAGTGATTCCCCGGGACTAGCGGGCAACTACGAGCAGTACTTC. Amino acids: CATSDSPGLAGNYEQYF.

The rearrangement links TRBV2 to TRBJ1-2; 7 bases fit TRBD1. This CDR3 region has 14 residues. Germline trimming cut 8 bases from V and 4 bases from J; bases unmatched to any gene: 10. Germline-derived CDR1 and CDR2 are SNHLY and FYNNEI. This CDR3 is CASVRTGNSYGYTF. CDR3 DNA: TGTGCCAGCGTTCGGACAGGTAATTCCTATGGCTACACCTTC.

This chain uses TRBV28 with TRBJ2-5; 8 bases map to TRBD1. This CDR3 is 15 amino acids long. The germline CDR1 and CDR2 sequences are MDHEN and SYDVKM. V shed 6 bases and J 7 bases; nucleotides not matched to a gene: 13. The CDR3 is CASRRTHRGTGTQYF. CDR3 nucleotides: TGTGCCAGCAGGCGCACACACAGGGGGACGGGGACCCAGTACTTC.

Only a few counts were recorded for this clone. The chain couples TRBV2 to TRBJ2-7; TRBD1 might be the D (5 bases). Deletions cut 0 bases from V and 6 bases from J, with 18 bases between. Germline CDR1 SNHLY, CDR2 FYNNEI. The CDR3 runs 16 residues. The CDR3 DNA follows: TGTGCCAGCAGTGAAGCTTTGTCAGGGAATCGTGGCGAGCAGTACTTC. Its protein is CASSEALSGNRGEQYF.

The chain joins TRBV3-1 (or the pseudogene TRBV3-2) to TRBJ1-4; no reliable D call. Germline-derived CDR1 and CDR2 are LGHDT and YNNKEL (reference sequence). This CDR3 is built from 16 residues. Trimming cost V 2 bases and J 1 base, with 11 bases left between them. CDR3 DNA: TGTGCCAGCAGCCAACGTACTTACCAAACTAATGAAAAACTGTTTTTT. Its protein is CASSQRTYQTNEKLFF.

V and J are TRBV27 and TRBJ2-1; 13 nucleotides match TRBD2. Losses at the gene ends were 5 bases for V and 10 bases for J; bases not matched to a gene: 8. CDR1 MNHEY and CDR2 SMNVEV come from the germline V gene (reference sequence). The CDR3 runs 15 residues. The CDR3 nucleotides read TGTGCCAGCAGTCCTACTAGCGGGGGGGGAGAGGAGCAGTTCTTC. Protein product: CASSPTSGGGEEQFF.

The chain couples TRBV7-9 to TRBJ2-7, with a weak D call TRBD1 (6 bases). The CDR3 spans 16 residues. V lost 1 base to trimming and J lost 5 bases, with 18 bases between them. Germline V gene sequence: CDR1 SEHNR, CDR2 FQNEAQ (reference sequence). CDR3 sequence: CASSLDSQGNSDEQYF. As DNA, the CDR3 is TGTGCCAGCAGCTTAGATAGCCAGGGGAATAGCGACGAGCAGTACTTC.

The chain uses TRBV7-9 and TRBJ1-1; unclear D gene. Trimming took 1 base from V and 1 from J, leaving 10 bases between them. Germline CDR1 reads SEHNR; CDR2 reads FQNEAQ (reference sequence). This CDR3 spans 15 amino acids. CDR3 bases: TGTGCCAGCAGCTTAGTTGGAGGAGGGAACACTGAAGCTTTCTTT. Amino acid sequence: CASSLVGGGNTEAFF.

The chain combines TRBV5-4 with TRBJ1-1; TRBD1 agrees at 7 bases. The J segment lost 2 bases and the V segment lost 3 bases, leaving 10 bases of the junction unmatched. The CDR3 is 16 amino acids. Germline V gene lookup returns CDR1 SGHNT and CDR2 YYREEE (reference sequence). CDR3 region: CASSSPLTGPNTEAFF. The CDR3 nucleotides read TGTGCCAGCAGCTCTCCTTTGACAGGGCCTAACACTGAAGCTTTCTTT.

V is TRBV9 and J is TRBJ2-1, with 8 bases aligning to TRBD2. This CDR3 has 14 residues. V was clipped by 4 bases and J by 9 bases; unmatched bases: 9. CDR1 and CDR2 (germline): SGDLS, YYNGEE. The CDR3 loop is CASSPIGGAGEQFF. The CDR3 DNA sequence: TGTGCCAGCAGCCCCATCGGGGGGGCTGGTGAGCAGTTCTTC.

The V gene is TRBV12-3 or TRBV12-4, the J gene TRBJ1-1, with unresolved D. This CDR3 region has 11 residues. Trimming pared 3 bases from V and 3 bases from J, leaving 2 bases between. CDR3 bases: TGTGCCAGCAGTTTCTACACTGAAGCTTTCTTT. Its translation is CASSFYTEAFF.

This clone was seen a handful of times. The chain carries TRBV4-1 and TRBJ1-5; D is perhaps TRBD1 (6 bases). The V gene's germline CDR1 is MGHRA and CDR2 YSYEKL. The CDR3 covers 15 residues. Deletions cut 2 bases from V and 5 bases from J, with 13 bases between. The CDR3 DNA reads as TGCGCCAGCAGCCAACTTGGACAGCGAGATCAGCCCCAGCATTTT. It specifies CASSQLGQRDQPQHF.